The 6 T cell receptor beta chains below were found in one sample sequenced in a study of shared T cell receptors in the human thymus. Method: immunoSEQ multiplex PCR; TCRdb's copy keeps in-frame clones and lacks some. Here the sample spans hundreds of thousands of clones, about 90% being singletons. These same data were also listed under a study on human thymus T cells.

Specimen: thymocytes. The receptors shown here come from a boy younger than two with a congenital heart defect.

The J gene is TRBJ1-1, the V gene TRBV7-2; D is ambiguous. Between the trimmed V and J ends, which lost 0 bases and 0 bases, there was a span of 8 bases. This CDR3 is 15 amino acids long. Germline V lookup: CDR1 SGHTA, CDR2 FQGNSA. The CDR3 DNA reads TGTGCCAGCAGCTTAGCGCGAGGGTTGAACACTGAAGCTTTCTTT. Its translation: CASSLARGLNTEAFF. The variable domain in full, with the rest retrieved from reference TRBV7-2 and TRBJ1-1, is GAGVSQSPSNKVTEKGKDVELRCDPISGHTALYWYRQSLGQGLEFLIYFQGNSAPDKSGLPSDRFSAERTGGSVSTLTIQRTQQEDSAVYLCASSLARGLNTEAFFGQGTRLTVV.

The gene calls are TRBV25-1 and TRBJ1-1; no clear D. This CDR3 is built from 13 residues. Per the germline V gene, CDR1 is MGHDK and CDR2 is SYGVNS. Trimming stripped 5 bases from V and 4 bases from J, with 11 bases between. The CDR3 protein is CASSKAGSTEAFF. CDR3 nucleotide sequence: TGTGCCAGCAGTAAGGCGGGATCCACTGAAGCTTTCTTT.

The chain has TRBV28 and TRBJ2-1; TRBD1 agrees at 9 bases. V was clipped by 5 bases and J by 8 bases; unmatched bases: 7. The CDR3 consists of 14 residues. Germline values: CDR1 MDHEN, CDR2 SYDVKM. The CDR3 DNA follows: TGTGCCAGCAGTAGAAGGGACAGGGACGATGAGCAGTTCTTC. Translation: CASSRRDRDDEQFF. The full variable domain, completed using reference TRBV28 and TRBJ2-1, is DVKVTQSSRYLVKRTGEKVFLECVQDMDHENMFWYRQDPGLGLRLIYFSYDVKMKEKGDIPEGYSVSREKKERFSLILESASTNQTSMYLCASSRRDRDDEQFFGPGTRLTVL.

The rearrangement joins TRBV27 to TRBJ2-1; tentatively, D is TRBD1 (5 bases). V was cut by 5 bases and J by 8 bases, with 16 bases left in between. The CDR3 runs 14 residues. Germline CDR1 MNHEY, CDR2 SMNVEV (reference sequence). In nucleotides, the CDR3 is TGTGCCAGCAGTCTCTTAATGGACACCCATGAGCAGTTCTTC. It is translated as CASSLLMDTHEQFF.

In its sample, this clone was seen once. The J gene is TRBJ2-5, the V gene TRBV28; 13 positions agree with TRBD2. Germline V lookup: CDR1 MDHEN, CDR2 SYDVKM. With 6 bases clipped from V and 0 bases from J, the junction kept 7 bases outside the gene matches. This CDR3 comprises 17 residues. The CDR3 DNA reads as TGTGCCAGCAGCAGATACGGGACTAGCGGGAACCAAGAGACCCAGTACTTC. Translated: CASSRYGTSGNQETQYF.

CDR3 bases: TGTGCCAGCAGAGAAAGGGACAGGGGGGCTGGAAACACCATATATTTT. It codes for CASRERDRGAGNTIYF. The chain recombines TRBV28 with TRBJ1-3, with 11 bases matching TRBD1. From germline, CDR1 is MDHEN and CDR2 SYDVKM. This CDR3 is 16 amino acids long. The trim removed 6 bases at V and 2 bases at J, leaving 6 bases unmatched.